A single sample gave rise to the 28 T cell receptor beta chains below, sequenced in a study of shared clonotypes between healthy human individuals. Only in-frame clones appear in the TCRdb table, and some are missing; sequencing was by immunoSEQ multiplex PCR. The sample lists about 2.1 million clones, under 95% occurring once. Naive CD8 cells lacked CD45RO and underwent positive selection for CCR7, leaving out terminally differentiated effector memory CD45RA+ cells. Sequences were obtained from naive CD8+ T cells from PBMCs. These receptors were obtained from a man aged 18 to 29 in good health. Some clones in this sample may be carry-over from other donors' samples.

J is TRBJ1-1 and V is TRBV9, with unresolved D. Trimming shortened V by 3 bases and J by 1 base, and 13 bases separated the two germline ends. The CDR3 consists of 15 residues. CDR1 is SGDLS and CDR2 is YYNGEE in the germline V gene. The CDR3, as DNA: TGTGCCAGCAGCGAGATAGGGAGACAGAACACTGAAGCTTTCTTT. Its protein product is CASSEIGRQNTEAFF.

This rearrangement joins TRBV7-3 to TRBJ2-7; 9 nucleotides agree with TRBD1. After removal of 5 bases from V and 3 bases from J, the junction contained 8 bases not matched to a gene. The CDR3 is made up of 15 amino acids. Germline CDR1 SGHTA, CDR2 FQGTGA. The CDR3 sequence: CASSVDRGIYYEQYF. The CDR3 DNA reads TGTGCCAGCAGCGTAGACAGGGGGATTTACTACGAGCAGTACTTC.

Here the CDR3 reads CASSPTVTYEQYF. DNA of the CDR3: TGCGCCAGCAGTCCGACAGTCACCTACGAGCAGTACTTC. The rearrangement uses TRBV4-1 and TRBJ2-7; weak D call: TRBD1 (5 bases). Germline CDR1 and CDR2: MGHRA and YSYEKL. CDR3 length: 13 residues. V was clipped by 6 bases and J by 2 bases, with 11 bases between them.

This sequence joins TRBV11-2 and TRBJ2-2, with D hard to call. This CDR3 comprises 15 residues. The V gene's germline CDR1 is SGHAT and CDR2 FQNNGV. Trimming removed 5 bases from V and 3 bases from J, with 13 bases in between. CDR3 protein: CASSPLGLYTGELFF. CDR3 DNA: TGTGCCAGCAGCCCCTTAGGGCTTTACACCGGGGAGCTGTTTTTT.

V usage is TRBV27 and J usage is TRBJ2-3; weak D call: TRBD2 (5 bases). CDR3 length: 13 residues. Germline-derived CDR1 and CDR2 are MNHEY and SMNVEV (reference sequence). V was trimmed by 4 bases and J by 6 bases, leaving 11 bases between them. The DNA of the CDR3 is TGTGCCAGCAGTTCCACGATAGCGGATACGCAGTATTTT. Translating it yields CASSSTIADTQYF.

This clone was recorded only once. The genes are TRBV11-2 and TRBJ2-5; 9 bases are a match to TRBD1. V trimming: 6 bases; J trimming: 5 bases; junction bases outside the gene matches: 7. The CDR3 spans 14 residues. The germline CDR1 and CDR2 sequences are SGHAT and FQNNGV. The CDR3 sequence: CASRGTGNGETQYF. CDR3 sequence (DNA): TGTGCCAGCAGGGGGACAGGGAATGGGGAGACCCAGTACTTC.

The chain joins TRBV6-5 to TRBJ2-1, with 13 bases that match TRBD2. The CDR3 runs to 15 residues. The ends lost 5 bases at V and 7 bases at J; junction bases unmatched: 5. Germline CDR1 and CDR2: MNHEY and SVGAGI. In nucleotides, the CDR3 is TGTGCCAGCAGTCCACTAGCGGGAGGGGCTAATGAGCAGTTCTTC. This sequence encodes CASSPLAGGANEQFF.

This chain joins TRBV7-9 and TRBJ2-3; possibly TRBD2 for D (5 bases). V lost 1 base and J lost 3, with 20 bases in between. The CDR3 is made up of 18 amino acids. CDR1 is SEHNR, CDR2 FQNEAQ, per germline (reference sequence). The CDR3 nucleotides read TGTGCCAGCAGCTTAGGCTCTGAGGGTATGTGGATGACAGATACGCAGTATTTT. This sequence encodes CASSLGSEGMWMTDTQYF.

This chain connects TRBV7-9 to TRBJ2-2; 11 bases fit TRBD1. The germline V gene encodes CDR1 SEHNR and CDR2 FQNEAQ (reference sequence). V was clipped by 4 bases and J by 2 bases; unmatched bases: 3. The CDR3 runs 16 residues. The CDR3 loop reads CASSWTGGGNTGELFF. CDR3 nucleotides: TGTGCCAGCAGCTGGACAGGGGGCGGCAACACCGGGGAGCTGTTTTTT.

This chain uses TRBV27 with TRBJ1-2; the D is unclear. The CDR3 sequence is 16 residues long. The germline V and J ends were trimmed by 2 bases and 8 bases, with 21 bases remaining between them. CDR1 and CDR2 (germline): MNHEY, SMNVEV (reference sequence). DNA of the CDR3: TGTGCCAGCAGTTTACAAGGCTCCCCCTCCGCGGACGGCTACACCTTC. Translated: CASSLQGSPSADGYTF.

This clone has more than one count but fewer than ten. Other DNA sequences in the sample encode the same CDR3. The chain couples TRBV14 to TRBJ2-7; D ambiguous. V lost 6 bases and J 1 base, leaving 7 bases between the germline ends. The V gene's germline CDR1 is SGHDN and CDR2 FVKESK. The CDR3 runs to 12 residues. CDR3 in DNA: TGTGCCAGCAGTCACCGGTCCTACGAGCAGTACTTC. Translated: CASSHRSYEQYF. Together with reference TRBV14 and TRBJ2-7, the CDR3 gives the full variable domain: EAGVTQFPSHSVIEKGQTVTLRCDPISGHDNLYWYRRVMGKEIKFLLHFVKESKQDESGMPNNRFLAERTGGTYSTLKVQPAELEDSGVYFCASSHRSYEQYFGPGTRLTVT.

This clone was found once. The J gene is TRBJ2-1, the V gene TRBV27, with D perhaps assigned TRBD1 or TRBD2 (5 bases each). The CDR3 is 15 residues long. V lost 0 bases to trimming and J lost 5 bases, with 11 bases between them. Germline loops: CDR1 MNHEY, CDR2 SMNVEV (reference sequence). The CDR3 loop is CASSLSGRRHNEQFF. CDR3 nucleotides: TGTGCCAGCAGTTTATCGGGACGAAGACACAATGAGCAGTTCTTC.

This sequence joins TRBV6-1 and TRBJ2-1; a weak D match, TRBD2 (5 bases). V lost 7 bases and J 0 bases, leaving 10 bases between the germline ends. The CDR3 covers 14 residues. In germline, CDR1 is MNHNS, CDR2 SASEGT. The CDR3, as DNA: TGTGCCAGCAAGGAGGTAAGCTCCTACAATGAGCAGTTCTTC. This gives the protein CASKEVSSYNEQFF.

The CDR3 DNA follows: TGTGCCACCAGGTTGAGACAGGAGAATCAGCCCCAGCATTTT. Encoded protein: CATRLRQENQPQHF. The chain joins TRBV15 to TRBJ1-5, with D maybe TRBD1 (6 bases). Germline V lookup: CDR1 LNHNV, CDR2 YYDKDF (reference sequence). CDR3 length: 14 amino acids. Trimming removed 6 bases at V and 4 bases at J, with 13 bases between.

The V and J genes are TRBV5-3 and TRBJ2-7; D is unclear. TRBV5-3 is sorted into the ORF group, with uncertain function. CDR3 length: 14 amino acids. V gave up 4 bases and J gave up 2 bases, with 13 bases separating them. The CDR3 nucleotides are TGTGCCAGAAGCCCCCGGCAGAGAACCTACGAGCAGTACTTC. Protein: CARSPRQRTYEQYF.

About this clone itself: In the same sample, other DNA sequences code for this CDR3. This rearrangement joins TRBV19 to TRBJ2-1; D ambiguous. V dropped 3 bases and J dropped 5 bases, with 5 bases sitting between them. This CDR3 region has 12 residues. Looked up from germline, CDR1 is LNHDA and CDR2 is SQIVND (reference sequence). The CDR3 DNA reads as TGTGCCAGTAGTATCATACACAATGAGCAGTTCTTC. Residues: CASSIIHNEQFF. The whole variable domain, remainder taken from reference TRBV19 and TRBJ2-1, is DGGITQSPKYLFRKEGQNVTLSCEQNLNHDAMYWYRQDPGQGLRLIYYSQIVNDFQKGDIAEGYSVSREKKESFPLTVTSAQKNPTAFYLCASSIIHNEQFFGPGTRLTVL.

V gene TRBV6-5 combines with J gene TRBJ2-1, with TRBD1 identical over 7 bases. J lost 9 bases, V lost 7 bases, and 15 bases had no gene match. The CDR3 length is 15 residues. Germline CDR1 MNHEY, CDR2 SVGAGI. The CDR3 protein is CASTSSTGARIEQFF. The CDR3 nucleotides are TGTGCCAGCACCTCCTCCACAGGGGCAAGGATTGAGCAGTTCTTC.

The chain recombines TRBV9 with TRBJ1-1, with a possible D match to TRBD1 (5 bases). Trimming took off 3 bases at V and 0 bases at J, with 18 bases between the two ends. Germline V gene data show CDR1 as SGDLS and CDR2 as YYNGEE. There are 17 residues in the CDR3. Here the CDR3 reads CASSGEGRGSMNTEAFF. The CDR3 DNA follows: TGTGCCAGCAGCGGAGAGGGACGGGGAAGCATGAACACTGAAGCTTTCTTT.

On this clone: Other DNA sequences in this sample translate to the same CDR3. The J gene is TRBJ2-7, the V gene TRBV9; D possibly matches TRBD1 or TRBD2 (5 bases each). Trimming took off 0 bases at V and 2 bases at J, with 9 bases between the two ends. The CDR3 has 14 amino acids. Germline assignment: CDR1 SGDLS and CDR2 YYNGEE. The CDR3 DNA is TGTGCCAGCAGCGTAGGGGGGACGGCCTACGAGCAGTACTTC. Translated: CASSVGGTAYEQYF.

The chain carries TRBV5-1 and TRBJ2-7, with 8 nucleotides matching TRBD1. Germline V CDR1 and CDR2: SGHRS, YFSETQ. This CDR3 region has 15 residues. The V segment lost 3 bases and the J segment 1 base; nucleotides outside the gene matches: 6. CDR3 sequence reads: CASSSGTGSSYEQYF. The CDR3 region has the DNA TGCGCCAGCAGCTCCGGGACAGGATCATCCTACGAGCAGTACTTC.

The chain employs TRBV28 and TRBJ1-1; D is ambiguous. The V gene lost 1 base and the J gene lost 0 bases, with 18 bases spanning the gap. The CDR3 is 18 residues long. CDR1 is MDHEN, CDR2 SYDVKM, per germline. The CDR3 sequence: CASSLSRTHRPLNTEAFF. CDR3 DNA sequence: TGTGCCAGCAGTTTATCCCGGACTCACCGACCCTTGAACACTGAAGCTTTCTTT.

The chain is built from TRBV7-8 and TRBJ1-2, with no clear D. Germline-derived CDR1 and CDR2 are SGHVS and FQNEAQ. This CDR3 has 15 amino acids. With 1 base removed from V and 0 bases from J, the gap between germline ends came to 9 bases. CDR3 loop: CASSLVSTSNYGYTF. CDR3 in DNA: TGTGCCAGCAGCTTAGTGAGCACATCTAACTATGGCTACACCTTC.

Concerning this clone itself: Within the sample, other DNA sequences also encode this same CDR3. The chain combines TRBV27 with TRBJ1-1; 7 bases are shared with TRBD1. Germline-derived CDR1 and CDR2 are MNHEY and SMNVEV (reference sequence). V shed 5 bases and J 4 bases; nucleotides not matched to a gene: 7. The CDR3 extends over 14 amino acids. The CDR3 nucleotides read TGTGCCAGCAGTCTCTTGACAGGGAGCACTGAAGCTTTCTTT. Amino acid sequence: CASSLLTGSTEAFF.

In nucleotides, the CDR3 is TGTGCCAGCAGTTATCCCGACAATGAGCAGTTCTTC. Translation: CASSYPDNEQFF. The rearrangement joins TRBV6-5 to TRBJ2-1; D unclear. Trimming took off 3 bases at V and 5 bases at J, with 5 bases between the two ends. This CDR3 has 12 residues. Germline CDR1 reads MNHEY; CDR2 reads SVGAGI.

The CDR3 sequence is CAGWGLAYGYTF. The DNA of the CDR3 is TGTGCTGGTTGGGGGTTAGCCTATGGCTACACCTTC. The rearrangement uses TRBV6-1 and TRBJ1-2; the D gene is possibly TRBD1 (5 bases). Germline values: CDR1 MNHNS, CDR2 SASEGT. The CDR3 contains 12 residues.

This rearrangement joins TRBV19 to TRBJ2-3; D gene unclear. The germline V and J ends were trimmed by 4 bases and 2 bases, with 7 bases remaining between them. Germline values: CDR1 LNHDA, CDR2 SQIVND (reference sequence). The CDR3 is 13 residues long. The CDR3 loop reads CASSTPLTDTQYF. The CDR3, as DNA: TGTGCCAGTAGTACCCCCCTCACAGATACGCAGTATTTT.

This CDR3 is CASSSSLLSTVSYEQYF. In DNA form, the CDR3 reads TGTGCCAGCAGTTCATCTCTCCTATCGACAGTCTCCTACGAGCAGTACTTC. This sequence joins TRBV28 and TRBJ2-7, with a weak D call TRBD1 (5 bases). V was cut by 4 bases and J by 0 bases, with 19 bases left in between. The CDR3 has 17 amino acids. Germline values: CDR1 MDHEN, CDR2 SYDVKM.

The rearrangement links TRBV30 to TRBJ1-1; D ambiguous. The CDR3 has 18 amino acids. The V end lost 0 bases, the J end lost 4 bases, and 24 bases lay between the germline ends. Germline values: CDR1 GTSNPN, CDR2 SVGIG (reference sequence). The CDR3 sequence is CAWSVPSRAIREVTEAFF. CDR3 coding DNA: TGTGCCTGGAGTGTACCTTCTCGTGCGATTCGGGAGGTCACTGAAGCTTTCTTT.